Listed below are T cell receptor beta chains from one sample, sequenced in a study of blood T cell repertoires in COVID-19. Method: immunoSEQ multiplex PCR; TCRdb's copy keeps in-frame clones and lacks some. This sample has some 250,000 clones, with 81% found just once. The source material was peripheral blood. The receptors come from a woman aged 55-70 years with active or convalescent COVID-19. The CDR3 runs from the conserved cysteine through the conserved F or W. A D gene is named only where the DNA matches it firmly. Some rows mark clone size as missing; the rest say once, few, many or name a class of expanded clone.

v_call,j_call,d_call,clone_size,cdr3_aa,cdr3_nt
TRBV19,TRBJ1-5,TRBD1,-,CASSVTGTGARQPQHF,TGTGCCAGTAGTGTCACCGGGACAGGGGCCCGACAGCCCCAGCATTTT
TRBV2,TRBJ1-4,-,once,CASSDPPSFEKLFF,TGTGCCAGCAGTGACCCCCCCTCGTTTGAAAAACTGTTTTTT
TRBV27,TRBJ2-5,TRBD1,few,CASSLRGQPGETQYF,TGTGCCAGCAGTTTAAGGGGGCAACCGGGCGAGACCCAGTACTTC
TRBV4-1,TRBJ1-2,-,-,CASSLRQPNYGYTF,TGCGCCAGCAGCCTAAGACAGCCAAACTATGGCTACACCTTC
TRBV7-9,TRBJ1-3,-,-,CASSLAGAGNTIYF,TGTGCCAGCAGCCTGGCAGGGGCCGGAAACACCATATATTTT
TRBV11-2,TRBJ2-4,-,-,CASSIGAVTKNIQYF,TGTGCCAGCAGTATAGGGGCGGTGACCAAAAACATTCAGTACTTC
TRBV7-3,TRBJ2-3,-,-,CASSRGGGGDTQYF,TGTGCCAGCAGCAGGGGGGGCGGAGGAGATACGCAGTATTTT
TRBV27,TRBJ2-7,-,few,CASSLSGTAVPYEQYF,TGTGCCAGCAGTCTATCCGGGACTGCTGTGCCCTACGAGCAGTACTTC
TRBV6-6,TRBJ1-2,TRBD1,few,CASSIRTGVNYGYTF,TGTGCCAGCAGTATAAGGACAGGAGTAAACTATGGCTACACCTTC
TRBV6-5,TRBJ2-6,-,-,CASTKRLSGANVLTF,TGTGCCAGCACCAAGAGGCTCTCTGGGGCCAACGTCCTGACTTTC
TRBV14,TRBJ1-3,-,-,CASSQRNRARHSGNTIYF,TGTGCCAGCAGCCAGAGAAACAGGGCCAGGCATTCTGGAAACACCATATATTTT
TRBV9,TRBJ1-2,-,-,CASSVGGGGGYGYTF,TGTGCCAGCAGCGTTGGCGGGGGGGGTGGCTATGGCTACACCTTC
TRBV10-3,TRBJ1-5,-,few,CAIRNRDSQPQHF,TGTGCCATCAGGAACAGGGATTCCCAGCCCCAGCATTTT
TRBV13,TRBJ2-7,-,-,CASSLSPSYEQYF,TGTGCCAGCAGCTTAAGCCCTTCCTACGAGCAGTACTTC
TRBV7-2,TRBJ2-2,-,few,CASSQDSTTGELFF,TGTGCCAGCAGCCAGGACTCCACCACCGGGGAGCTGTTTTTT
TRBV5-6,TRBJ1-5,-,-,CASSLNWGTYSNQPQHF,TGTGCCAGCAGCTTGAATTGGGGGACTTATAGCAATCAGCCCCAGCATTTT
TRBV29-1,TRBJ1-1,-,-,CSVVRVWSTEAFF,TGCAGCGTTGTCCGGGTCTGGAGCACTGAAGCTTTCTTT
TRBV6-5,TRBJ1-3,TRBD1,-,CASTDRGKERNTIYF,TGTGCCAGCACCGACAGGGGGAAAGAAAGAAACACCATATATTTT
TRBV3-1/TRBV3-2,TRBJ2-5,TRBD2,-,CASSQEVSSAGVQETQYF,TGTGCCAGCAGCCAAGAGGTGAGCAGTGCGGGGGTTCAAGAGACCCAGTACTTC
TRBV7-9,TRBJ1-4,-,-,CASSSTGANEKLFF,TGTGCCAGCAGCTCCACGGGAGCTAATGAAAAACTGTTTTTT
TRBV24-1,TRBJ1-1,TRBD1,-,CATSDPKTGPRAFF,TGTGCCACCAGTGATCCGAAGACAGGGCCGAGGGCTTTCTTT
TRBV6-5,TRBJ1-1,TRBD1,-,CASSYALDRANTEAFF,TGTGCCAGCAGTTACGCCCTGGACAGGGCGAACACTGAAGCTTTCTTT
TRBV7-2,TRBJ2-1,TRBD2,-,CASSRAGTSSYNEQFF,TGTGCCAGCAGCCGCGCGGGGACTAGCTCCTACAATGAGCAGTTCTTC
TRBV6-5,TRBJ1-1,TRBD1,-,CASSYRGLEAFF,TGTGCCAGCAGTTACAGGGGGCTGGAAGCTTTCTTT
TRBV30,TRBJ1-2,-,few,CAWTEAGLAYGYTF,TGTGCCTGGACCGAGGCCGGCCTGGCCTATGGCTACACCTTC
TRBV28,TRBJ1-1,-,-,CASSADIFYTEAFF,TGTGCCAGCAGTGCGGACATCTTTTACACTGAAGCTTTCTTT
TRBV5-4,TRBJ1-3,TRBD1,few,CASSLDRGRAGNTIYF,TGTGCCAGCAGCTTGGACAGGGGGCGAGCTGGAAACACCATATATTTT
TRBV7-9,TRBJ1-1,TRBD1,-,CASSLKGQVAEAFF,TGTGCCAGCAGCTTAAAGGGACAGGTCGCTGAAGCTTTCTTT
TRBV9,TRBJ2-2,TRBD2,once,CASSASGGAIGELFF,TGTGCCAGCAGCGCTAGCGGGGGGGCCATCGGGGAGCTGTTTTTT
TRBV4-3,TRBJ1-2,-,-,CASSQDPRGRGGYTF,TGCGCCAGCAGCCAAGATCCCAGGGGTCGTGGTGGCTACACCTTC
TRBV7-2,TRBJ1-6,-,-,CASSPRWQVNSPLHF,TGTGCCAGCAGCCCAAGGTGGCAGGTTAATTCACCCCTCCACTTT
TRBV4-1,TRBJ1-6,-,once,CASSQDPRRYYNSPLHF,TGCGCCAGCAGCCAAGACCCTCGGCGGTACTATAATTCACCCCTCCACTTT
TRBV10-1,TRBJ2-7,-,-,CASSDWTEPNYEQYF,TGCGCCAGCAGTGATTGGACAGAACCGAACTACGAGCAGTACTTC
TRBV7-9,TRBJ1-3,-,few,CASSTARDWGNTIYF,TGTGCCAGCAGCACAGCCAGGGACTGGGGAAACACCATATATTTT
TRBV27,TRBJ2-7,TRBD1,-,CASGTGPYEQYF,TGTGCCAGCGGGACAGGTCCCTACGAGCAGTACTTC
TRBV5-1,TRBJ1-3,-,-,CASSLLSGNTIYF,TGCGCCAGCAGCTTGTTGAGTGGAAACACCATATATTTT
TRBV20-1,TRBJ2-1,-,-,CSASGAWYEQFF,TGCAGTGCTAGTGGAGCCTGGTATGAGCAGTTCTTC
TRBV6-2/TRBV6-3,TRBJ1-6,TRBD1,-,CASSRTGLGSPLHF,TGTGCCAGCAGTCGGACAGGGTTGGGTTCACCCCTCCACTTT
TRBV27,TRBJ1-1,-,-,CASSSTVRTEAFF,TGTGCCAGCAGTTCGACGGTGAGGACTGAAGCTTTCTTT
TRBV10-3,TRBJ2-5,-,few,CASTDQGGGETQYF,TGTGCCTCAACGGACCAGGGAGGTGGAGAGACCCAGTACTTC
TRBV16,TRBJ1-5,-,-,CASSHGEANQPQHF,TGTGCCAGCAGCCACGGAGAGGCCAATCAGCCCCAGCATTTT
TRBV19,TRBJ1-1,-,-,CASIPRQVGEAFF,TGTGCCAGTATCCCGAGACAGGTTGGGGAAGCTTTCTTT
TRBV7-6,TRBJ2-1,TRBD2,few,CASSSRTSGGGNEQFF,TGTGCCAGCAGCTCCCGGACTAGCGGGGGAGGTAATGAGCAGTTCTTC
TRBV2,TRBJ2-1,-,-,CASSLTYRDNEQFF,TGTGCCAGCAGTCTCACGTACCGGGACAATGAGCAGTTCTTC
TRBV5-1,TRBJ2-1,TRBD1,-,CASSLMGQGPYNEQFF,TGCGCCAGCAGCTTGATGGGACAGGGGCCCTACAATGAGCAGTTCTTC
TRBV5-1,TRBJ2-7,-,once,CASSLVSSGYPAEQYF,TGCGCCAGCAGCTTGGTTTCCAGCGGGTACCCTGCCGAGCAGTACTTC
TRBV25-1,TRBJ2-1,TRBD2,once,CASSDEAGPSYNEQFF,TGTGCCAGCAGTGATGAAGCGGGGCCCTCCTACAATGAGCAGTTCTTC